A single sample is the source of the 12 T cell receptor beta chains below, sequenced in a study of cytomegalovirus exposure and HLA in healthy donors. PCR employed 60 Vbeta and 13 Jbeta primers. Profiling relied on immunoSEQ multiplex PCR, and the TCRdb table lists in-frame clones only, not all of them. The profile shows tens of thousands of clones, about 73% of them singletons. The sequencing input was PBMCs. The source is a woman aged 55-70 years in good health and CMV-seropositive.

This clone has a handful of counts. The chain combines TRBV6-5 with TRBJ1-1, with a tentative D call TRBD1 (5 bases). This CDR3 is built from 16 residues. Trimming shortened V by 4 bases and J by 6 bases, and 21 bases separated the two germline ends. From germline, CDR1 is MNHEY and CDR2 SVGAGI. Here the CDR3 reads CASSLGRAGRLSEAFF. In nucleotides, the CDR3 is TGTGCCAGCAGTTTGGGTAGGGCAGGGCGACTCTCTGAAGCTTTCTTT.

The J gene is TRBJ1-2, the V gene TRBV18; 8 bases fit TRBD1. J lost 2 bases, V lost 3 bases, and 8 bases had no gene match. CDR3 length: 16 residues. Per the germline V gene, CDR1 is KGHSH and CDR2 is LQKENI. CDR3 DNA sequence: TGTGCCAGCTCACCTACTTCGGACAGGGCCAACTATGGCTACACCTTC. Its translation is CASSPTSDRANYGYTF. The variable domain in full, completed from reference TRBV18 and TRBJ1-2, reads NAGVMQNPRHLVRRRGQEARLRCSPMKGHSHVYWYRQLPEEGLKFMVYLQKENIIDESGMPKERFSAEFPKEGPSILRIQQVVRGDSAAYFCASSPTSDRANYGYTFGSGTRLTVV.

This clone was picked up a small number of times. Written as DNA, the CDR3 is TGTGCCAGCAGGCAGGGGGGCTTGGAAGCTTTCTTT. As protein: CASRQGGLEAFF. The chain has TRBV6-5 and TRBJ1-1; 7 positions match TRBD1. The CDR3 loop spans 12 amino acids. Unmatched junction bases numbered 6, after V lost 6 bases and J lost 8 bases. Germline V gene lookup returns CDR1 MNHEY and CDR2 SVGAGI.

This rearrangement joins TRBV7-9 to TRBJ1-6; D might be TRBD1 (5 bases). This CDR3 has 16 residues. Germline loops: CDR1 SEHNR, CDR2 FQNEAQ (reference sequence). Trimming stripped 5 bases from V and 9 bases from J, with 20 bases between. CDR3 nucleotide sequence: TGTGCCAGCAGCCCCACGGGGGGTGAGGGAATTTCACCCCTCCACTTT. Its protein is CASSPTGGEGISPLHF.

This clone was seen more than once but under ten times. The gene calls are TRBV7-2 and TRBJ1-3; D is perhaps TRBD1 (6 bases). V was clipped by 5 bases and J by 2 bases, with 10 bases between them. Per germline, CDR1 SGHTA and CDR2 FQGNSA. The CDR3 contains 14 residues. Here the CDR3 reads CASSDRTAGNTIYF. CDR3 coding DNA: TGTGCCAGCAGCGACCGGACAGCTGGAAACACCATATATTTT.

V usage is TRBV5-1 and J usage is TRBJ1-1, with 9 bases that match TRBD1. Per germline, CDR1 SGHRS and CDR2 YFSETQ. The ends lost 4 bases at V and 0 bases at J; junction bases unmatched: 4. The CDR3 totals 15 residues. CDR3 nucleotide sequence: TGCGCCAGCAGCCAGACAGGGGGAATGAACACTGAAGCTTTCTTT. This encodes CASSQTGGMNTEAFF.

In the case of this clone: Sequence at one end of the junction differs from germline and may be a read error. CDR3 bases: TGTTCCAGCAGCCTCGGACAGGGTGGCTACACCTTC. It translates to CSSSLGQGGYTF. This rearrangement joins TRBV7-9 to TRBJ1-2, with TRBD1 matching 8 bases. The CDR3 has 12 amino acids. CDR1 and CDR2 (germline): SEHNR, FQNEAQ (reference sequence).

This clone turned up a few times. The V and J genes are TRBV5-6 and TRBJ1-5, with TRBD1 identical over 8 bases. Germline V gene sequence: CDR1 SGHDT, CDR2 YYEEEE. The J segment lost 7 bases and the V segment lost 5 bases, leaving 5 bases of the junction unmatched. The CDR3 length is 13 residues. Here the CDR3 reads CASSTGQVQPQHF. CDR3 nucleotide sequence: TGTGCCAGCAGTACGGGACAGGTCCAGCCCCAGCATTTT.

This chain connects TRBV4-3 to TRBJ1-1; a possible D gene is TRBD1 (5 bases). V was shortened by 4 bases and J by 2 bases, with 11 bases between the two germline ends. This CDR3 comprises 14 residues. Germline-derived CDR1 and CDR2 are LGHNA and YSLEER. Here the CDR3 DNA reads TGCGCCAGCAGCCGGATCCAGGGAAACACTGAAGCTTTCTTT. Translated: CASSRIQGNTEAFF.

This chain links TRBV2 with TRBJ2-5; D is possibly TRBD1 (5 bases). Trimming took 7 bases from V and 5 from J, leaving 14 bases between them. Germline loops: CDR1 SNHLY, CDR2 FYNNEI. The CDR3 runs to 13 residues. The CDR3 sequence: CASKAGMGETQYF. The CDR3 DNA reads TGTGCCAGCAAGGCAGGGATGGGCGAGACCCAGTACTTC.

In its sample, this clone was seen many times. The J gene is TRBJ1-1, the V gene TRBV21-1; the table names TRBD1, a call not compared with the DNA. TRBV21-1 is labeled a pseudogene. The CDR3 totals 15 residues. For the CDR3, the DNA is TGTGCCAGCAGCGCACAGGACAGGGGAGGCACTGAAGCTTTCTTT. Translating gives CASSAQDRGGTEAFF.

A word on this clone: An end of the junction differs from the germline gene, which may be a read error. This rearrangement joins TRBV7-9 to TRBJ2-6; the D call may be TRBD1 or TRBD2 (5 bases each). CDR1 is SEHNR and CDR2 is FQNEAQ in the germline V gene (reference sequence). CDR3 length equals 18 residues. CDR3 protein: CSSSLAQGGNSGANVLTF. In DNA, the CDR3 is TGTTCCAGCAGCTTAGCGCAGGGCGGAAACTCTGGGGCCAACGTCCTGACTTTC. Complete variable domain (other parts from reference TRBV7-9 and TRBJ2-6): DTGVSQNPRHKITKRGQNVTFRCDPISEHNRLYWYRQTLGQGPEFLTYFQNEAQLEKSRLLSDRFSAERPKGSFSTLEIQRTEQGDSAMYLCSSSLAQGGNSGANVLTFGAGSRLTVL.